A selection of T cell receptor beta chains follows, all from one sample in a study of PD-1 blockade in classical Hodgkin lymphoma. TCRdb keeps only in-frame clones here, not all; method: immunoSEQ multiplex PCR. The sample contains about 110,000 clones, around nine tenths of which appear only once. The sequencing here drew on peripheral blood mononuclear cells (PBMCs), taken before the fourth cycle of nivolumab. All receptors come from a human donor with classical Hodgkin lymphoma. The CDR3 runs from the conserved cysteine through the conserved F or W. The D gene is left open where the match is weak. The size entry is marked missing in some rows and otherwise reads once, few, many or a size class.

abundance: NA
j_gene: TRBJ2-5
v_gene: TRBV7-9
d_gene: NA
CDR3aa: CASSLTKIRGETQYF
CDR3nt: TGTGCCAGCAGCTTAACTAAGATACGAGGAGAGACCCAGTACTTC

abundance: NA
j_gene: TRBJ1-6
v_gene: TRBV27
d_gene: TRBD1
CDR3aa: CASSDRAFSYNSPLHF
CDR3nt: TGTGCCAGCTCAGACAGGGCCTTCTCCTATAATTCACCCCTCCACTTT

abundance: NA
j_gene: TRBJ2-7
v_gene: TRBV27
d_gene: TRBD1
CDR3aa: CASSLMGATGVSYEQYF
CDR3nt: TGTGCCAGCAGTTTGATGGGTGCCACAGGGGTATCCTACGAGCAGTACTTC

abundance: NA
j_gene: TRBJ2-3
v_gene: TRBV20-1
d_gene: NA
CDR3aa: CSATPQDTQYF
CDR3nt: TGCAGTGCCACTCCACAGGATACGCAGTATTTT

abundance: NA
j_gene: TRBJ1-4
v_gene: TRBV18
d_gene: TRBD1
CDR3aa: CASSLGQGGSEKLFF
CDR3nt: TGTGCCAGCTCACTCGGACAGGGTGGGAGTGAAAAACTGTTTTTT

abundance: once
j_gene: TRBJ2-1
v_gene: TRBV6-5
d_gene: NA
CDR3aa: CASSYSSAYNEQFF
CDR3nt: TGTGCCAGCAGTTACTCGTCAGCCTACAATGAGCAGTTCTTC

abundance: NA
j_gene: TRBJ2-1
v_gene: TRBV2
d_gene: TRBD2
CDR3aa: CASSILAGEGEQFF
CDR3nt: TGTGCCAGCAGTATTCTAGCGGGAGAGGGGGAGCAGTTCTTC

abundance: NA
j_gene: TRBJ2-1
v_gene: TRBV10-2
d_gene: TRBD2
CDR3aa: CASSDTSGSFHEQFF
CDR3nt: TGCGCCAGCAGTGATACTAGCGGGAGTTTCCATGAGCAGTTCTTC

abundance: few
j_gene: TRBJ2-3
v_gene: TRBV4-2
d_gene: NA
CDR3aa: CASSQGTPFFTDTQYF
CDR3nt: TGTGCCAGCAGCCAAGGGACTCCCTTCTTCACAGATACGCAGTATTTT

abundance: NA
j_gene: TRBJ2-3
v_gene: TRBV7-2
d_gene: NA
CDR3aa: CASSSSGLHTDTQYF
CDR3nt: TGTGCCAGCAGCTCCTCGGGACTCCACACAGATACGCAGTATTTT

abundance: once
j_gene: TRBJ1-6
v_gene: TRBV9
d_gene: NA
CDR3aa: CASSVAADSPLHF
CDR3nt: TGTGCCAGCAGCGTGGCGGCGGATTCACCCCTCCACTTT

abundance: NA
j_gene: TRBJ2-1
v_gene: TRBV13
d_gene: NA
CDR3aa: CASSPSYNNEQFF
CDR3nt: TGTGCCAGCAGCCCAAGCTATAACAATGAGCAGTTCTTC

abundance: NA
j_gene: TRBJ1-1
v_gene: TRBV29-1
d_gene: NA
CDR3aa: CSVEHRQMNTEAFF
CDR3nt: TGCAGCGTTGAGCACAGGCAAATGAACACTGAAGCTTTCTTT

abundance: NA
j_gene: TRBJ1-5
v_gene: TRBV2
d_gene: NA
CDR3aa: CASSKDKYSNQPQHF
CDR3nt: TGTGCCAGCAGTAAAGACAAGTATAGCAATCAGCCCCAGCATTTT

abundance: NA
j_gene: TRBJ1-2
v_gene: TRBV5-1
d_gene: TRBD1
CDR3aa: CASSLDPGQAYGYTF
CDR3nt: TGCGCCAGCAGCTTGGATCCGGGACAGGCGTATGGCTACACCTTC

abundance: NA
j_gene: TRBJ1-5
v_gene: TRBV19
d_gene: NA
CDR3aa: CASSTPGYYSNQPQHF
CDR3nt: TGTGCCAGTAGTACTCCAGGGTATTATAGCAATCAGCCCCAGCATTTT

abundance: NA
j_gene: TRBJ2-7
v_gene: TRBV4-1
d_gene: NA
CDR3aa: CASGSNQDEIYEQYF
CDR3nt: TGCGCCAGCGGTTCAAACCAGGACGAGATCTACGAGCAGTACTTC

abundance: NA
j_gene: TRBJ2-1
v_gene: TRBV7-9
d_gene: NA
CDR3aa: CASSLAEGYNEQFF
CDR3nt: TGTGCCAGCAGCTTAGCGGAGGGTTACAATGAGCAGTTCTTC

abundance: NA
j_gene: TRBJ1-1
v_gene: TRBV18
d_gene: NA
CDR3aa: CASSPRPSRENTEAFF
CDR3nt: TGTGCCAGCTCACCACGTCCTTCCAGGGAGAACACTGAAGCTTTCTTT

abundance: NA
j_gene: TRBJ2-3
v_gene: TRBV10-3
d_gene: TRBD2
CDR3aa: CAISEGSSGVSTDTQYF
CDR3nt: TGTGCCATCAGTGAGGGATCTAGCGGGGTTAGCACAGATACGCAGTATTTT

abundance: NA
j_gene: TRBJ2-7
v_gene: TRBV11-2
d_gene: TRBD1
CDR3aa: CASRDRGIFSYEQYF
CDR3nt: TGTGCCAGCAGGGACAGGGGTATTTTCTCCTACGAGCAGTACTTC

abundance: NA
j_gene: TRBJ1-2
v_gene: TRBV6-5
d_gene: TRBD1
CDR3aa: CASSYEGASGYTF
CDR3nt: TGTGCCAGCAGTTATGAGGGGGCATCCGGCTACACCTTC

abundance: once
j_gene: TRBJ2-5
v_gene: TRBV5-1
d_gene: TRBD1
CDR3aa: CASSLGDRGETQYF
CDR3nt: TGCGCCAGCAGCTTGGGGGACAGGGGAGAGACCCAGTACTTC

abundance: NA
j_gene: TRBJ1-1
v_gene: TRBV7-2
d_gene: NA
CDR3aa: CASSLATGLNTEAFF
CDR3nt: TGTGCCAGCAGCTTAGCCACAGGATTGAACACTGAAGCTTTCTTT

abundance: NA
j_gene: TRBJ1-3
v_gene: TRBV7-9
d_gene: NA
CDR3aa: CASSLARGEGNTIYF
CDR3nt: TGTGCCAGCAGCTTAGCTCGGGGGGAGGGAAACACCATATATTTT

abundance: few
j_gene: TRBJ2-3
v_gene: TRBV6-1
d_gene: NA
CDR3aa: CASRAPTGIPDTQYF
CDR3nt: TGTGCCAGCAGGGCCCCGACAGGTATCCCAGATACGCAGTATTTT

abundance: NA
j_gene: TRBJ2-7
v_gene: TRBV4-1
d_gene: NA
CDR3aa: CASSQEDSRNYEQYF
CDR3nt: TGCGCCAGCAGCCAAGAGGACAGCCGGAACTACGAGCAGTACTTC

abundance: NA
j_gene: TRBJ1-1
v_gene: TRBV10-2
d_gene: NA
CDR3aa: CASSEYKMNTEAFF
CDR3nt: TGCGCCAGCAGTGAGTACAAAATGAACACTGAAGCTTTCTTT

abundance: NA
j_gene: TRBJ1-1
v_gene: TRBV30
d_gene: NA
CDR3aa: CAWASDGGTEAFF
CDR3nt: TGTGCCTGGGCCTCAGACGGGGGCACTGAAGCTTTCTTT

abundance: NA
j_gene: TRBJ1-5
v_gene: TRBV30
d_gene: NA
CDR3aa: CAWSGDLTNQPQHF
CDR3nt: TGTGCCTGGAGTGGCGACCTGACCAATCAGCCCCAGCATTTT

abundance: once
j_gene: TRBJ1-1
v_gene: TRBV11-2
d_gene: TRBD1
CDR3aa: CASSLDRGPTEAFF
CDR3nt: TGTGCCAGCAGCCTCGACAGGGGGCCCACTGAAGCTTTCTTT